This is a list of T cell receptor beta chains from one sample in a study of T cell changes during pregnancy in multiple sclerosis. Sequencing used immunoSEQ multiplex PCR; TCRdb keeps in-frame clones, though not all of them. Seen here are 75,000 to 95,000 clones, 85% to 95% observed once, and the top ten hold just over 2%. This sample comprised peripheral blood, obtained after pregnancy. The receptors originated from a female donor with multiple sclerosis, enrolled in a pregnancy study. Both conserved end residues are part of each CDR3. The D gene is left open where the match is weak. Clone size, where shown, is once, few, many, or a class for clones that have expanded.

TRBJ1-1,-,-,TRBV4-1,TGCGCCAGCAGCCAAGAGTTATCCGGGTCTGACTCTGAAGCTTTCTTT,CASSQELSGSDSEAFF
TRBJ2-2,-,-,TRBV27,TGTGCCAGCACTATAGGGGGGGGACATTCCACCGGGGAGCTGTTTTTT,CASTIGGGHSTGELFF
TRBJ2-7,-,TRBD2,TRBV2,TGTGCCAGCAGGACTAGCGGGGTTACCTACGAGCAGTACTTC,CASRTSGVTYEQYF
TRBJ2-1,-,TRBD2,TRBV6-1,TGTGCCAGCAGTGAAAAAGTATCGGGAGGCTCCTACAATGAGCAGTTCTTC,CASSEKVSGGSYNEQFF
TRBJ1-3,once,TRBD1,TRBV6-5,TGTGCCAGCAGACTGGGACAGGGGTACGGAAACACCATATATTTT,CASRLGQGYGNTIYF
TRBJ2-7,-,TRBD1,TRBV19,TGTGCCACCCAGGACAGGTCCTACGAGCAGTACTTC,CATQDRSYEQYF
TRBJ2-1,-,-,TRBV5-4,TGTGCCAGCAGCTTGGACATGATTAACAATGAGCAGTTCTTC,CASSLDMINNEQFF
TRBJ1-4,-,-,TRBV18,TGTGCCAGCTCACCCCCGTCCCAGGGGGAAAAACTGTTTTTT,CASSPPSQGEKLFF
TRBJ2-7,-,-,TRBV6-6,TGTGCCAGCAGTTACTCGTGGAGATCCGAGCAGTACTTC,CASSYSWRSEQYF
TRBJ2-5,-,-,TRBV19,TGTGCCAGTAGTGATGGCAGGGACCAAGAGACCCAGTACTTC,CASSDGRDQETQYF
TRBJ1-1,-,-,TRBV5-1,TGCGCCAGCAGCTTCGAAGGAGAGGGTGGCACTGAAGCTTTCTTT,CASSFEGEGGTEAFF
TRBJ2-7,-,-,TRBV2,TGTGCCAGCAGCCCCCTTTCCTACGAGCAGTACTTC,CASSPLSYEQYF
TRBJ1-6,-,TRBD1,TRBV7-9,TGTGCCAGCAGCTTCCAGGGGGCTGACAATTCACCCCTCCACTTT,CASSFQGADNSPLHF
TRBJ2-7,-,TRBD1,TRBV4-1,TGCGCCAGCAGCCACCCAGCTGGGACAGGGGGGTACGAGCAGTACTTC,CASSHPAGTGGYEQYF
TRBJ2-7,-,TRBD2,TRBV11-2,TGTGCCAGCAGCTTAGGGACTAGCGGGAGGTTAGGGTCCTACGAGCAGTACTTC,CASSLGTSGRLGSYEQYF
TRBJ2-7,-,TRBD1,TRBV6-6,TGTGCCAGCAAGCTGACAGGGGCTTACTACGAGCAGTACTTC,CASKLTGAYYEQYF
TRBJ2-2,-,TRBD2,TRBV9,TGTGCCAGCAGCGTCGGGACTAGCGGGATTAACGGGGAGCTGTTTTTT,CASSVGTSGINGELFF
TRBJ2-7,-,TRBD1,TRBV6-1,TGTGCCAGCAGTCCTCGGGACAGTACCTACGAGCAGTACTTC,CASSPRDSTYEQYF
TRBJ1-1,-,-,TRBV30,TGTGCCTGGAGTGTCGGGCAGGGCCGGACTGAAGCTTTCTTT,CAWSVGQGRTEAFF
TRBJ2-1,-,TRBD2,TRBV9,TGTGCCAGCAGCGTAGAATCGACTAGCGGGGGGCTTAATGAGCAGTTCTTC,CASSVESTSGGLNEQFF
TRBJ1-2,-,-,TRBV5-1,TGCGCCAGCAGCTTGGAGGCAGGGATGAGGAATGGCTACACCTTC,CASSLEAGMRNGYTF
TRBJ1-1,-,-,TRBV7-3,TGTGCCAGCAGCGATGACAGTTTAACTGAAGCTTTCTTT,CASSDDSLTEAFF
TRBJ1-2,-,TRBD1,TRBV5-1,TGCGCCAGCAGCCCCCGGGACAGCCAACCCTATGGCTACACCTTC,CASSPRDSQPYGYTF
TRBJ1-2,once,TRBD1,TRBV9,TGTGCCAGCAGCGTAGCGACAGGGGCCAGCGGCTACACCTTC,CASSVATGASGYTF
TRBJ1-3,-,-,TRBV2,TGTGCCAGCAAGGGGGGGGTCATGGACACCATATATTTT,CASKGGVMDTIYF